This T cell receptor (beta chain) was found in a study of T-cell reconstitution after alpha-beta-depleted transplantation in children. Losses at the gene ends were 0 bases for V and 1 base for J; bases not matched to a gene: 13. Germline V lookup: CDR1 KGHSH, CDR2 LQKENI. The CDR3 length is 20 residues. Unique molecular identifiers were built into the TCRbeta library. Using its own MiXCR run on the PCR reads, TCRdb lists one record per CDR3 protein. Of a few hundred thousand distinct CDR3 sequences listed, approximately 23% were seen once; the top ten hold over 9.5%. This receptor was taken from a male patient younger than 18 who had a stem cell transplant for acute lymphoblastic leukemia, so the T cells may come from the graft donor. Sequenced here: PBMCs, mostly from graft donor cells, sampled 180 days after TCRalphabeta/CD19-depleted stem cell transplant. This chain links TRBV18 with TRBJ2-3, with 10 bases identical to TRBD2. DNA of the CDR3: TGTGCCAGCTCACCACCGGGTTTAGCGGGAGGATTCCCGCGCACAGATACGCAGTATTTT. It specifies CASSPPGLAGGFPRTDTQYF.